The rows below give T cell receptor beta chains drawn from one sample of a study of T cell responses to AZD1222 COVID-19 vaccine. The table came from immunoSEQ multiplex PCR; TCRdb's copy has only in-frame clones and leaves some out. The sample has fewer than 120,000 clones, about 90% seen once. Source: peripheral blood, taken 28 days after the second AZD1222 dose. Receptor source: an adult who received the AZD1222 COVID-19 vaccine. The CDR3 runs from the conserved cysteine through the conserved F or W. D genes are given only for firm matches. The listing skips clone size in some rows; elsewhere it reads once, few, many or a size class.

J gene	D gene	clone size	V gene	CDR3 DNA	CDR3 protein
TRBJ2-3	TRBD2	NA	TRBV27	TGTGCCAGCAGTCAACTAGCGGGAGTAAGGGCAGATACGCAGTATTTT	CASSQLAGVRADTQYF
TRBJ2-1	TRBD2	NA	TRBV10-3	TGTGCCATCAGAGCCGGGACTAGCGCCAATGAGCAGTTCTTC	CAIRAGTSANEQFF
TRBJ2-1	TRBD1	NA	TRBV5-1	TGCGCCAGCAGTTTCCAAGGGGGCGCGGGTAATGAGCAGTTCTTC	CASSFQGGAGNEQFF
TRBJ2-6	TRBD1	NA	TRBV18	TGTGCCAGCTCACCTACGACAGGGGCTGGGGCCAACGTCCTGACTTTC	CASSPTTGAGANVLTF
TRBJ1-5	NA	NA	TRBV6-4	TGTGCCAGCAGCGAAGTTTATAGCAGCAATCAGCCCCAGCATTTT	CASSEVYSSNQPQHF
TRBJ2-5	NA	NA	TRBV20-1	TGCAGTGCTAGAGATTGGGAGACCCAGTACTTC	CSARDWETQYF
TRBJ2-1	NA	NA	TRBV5-1	TGCGCCAGCAGCCGGGACCTCGGATGGGATGAGCAGTTCTTC	CASSRDLGWDEQFF
TRBJ2-5	NA	NA	TRBV3-1/TRBV3-2	TGTGCCAGCAGCCCACGGGGGCTACAAGAGACCCAGTACTTC	CASSPRGLQETQYF
TRBJ1-1	NA	NA	TRBV18	TGTGCCAGCTCACCAACAGACATGAACACTGAAGCTTTCTTT	CASSPTDMNTEAFF
TRBJ1-1	NA	NA	TRBV11-1	TGTGCCAGCAGCCAACAGGGAACCACTGAAGCTTTCTTT	CASSQQGTTEAFF
TRBJ2-4	TRBD1	NA	TRBV16	TGTGCCAGCAGCACATGGGACAGGAGAGAAAACATTCAGTACTTC	CASSTWDRRENIQYF
TRBJ2-1	TRBD1	NA	TRBV27	TGTGCCAGCAGTTTCGGACAGGAATACAATGAGCAGTTCTTC	CASSFGQEYNEQFF
TRBJ2-7	TRBD2	NA	TRBV6-5	TGTGCCAGCAGTCCCCGGGATAGCGGGAGTTACGAGCAGTACTTC	CASSPRDSGSYEQYF
TRBJ2-1	NA	NA	TRBV18	TGTGCCAGCTCACCACCGTCCAGGGCTGAGCAGTTCTTC	CASSPPSRAEQFF
TRBJ1-6	NA	NA	TRBV19	TGTGCCAGTAGTACTGCGGACCGGCAAGATAATTCACCCCTCCACTTT	CASSTADRQDNSPLHF
TRBJ1-3	NA	NA	TRBV28	TGTGCCAGCAGTACCCCGGAGAGGAGCTCTGGAAACACCATATATTTT	CASSTPERSSGNTIYF
TRBJ1-1	TRBD1	NA	TRBV5-1	TGCGCCAGCAGCTTGCTGCAGGGGGCGCTTTCCTCGAACACTGAAGCTTTCTTT	CASSLLQGALSSNTEAFF
TRBJ2-7	NA	NA	TRBV30	TGTGCCTGGACGACTGGCGCTTTTTGGTACGAGCAGTACTTC	CAWTTGAFWYEQYF
TRBJ1-2	TRBD1	few	TRBV29-1	TGCAGCGTCTCCGGGACAGGAGCAGCTAACTATGGCTACACCTTC	CSVSGTGAANYGYTF
TRBJ2-3	TRBD2	NA	TRBV27	TGTGCCAGCAGTTCTGGGGGGACTAGCGACACAGATACGCAGTATTTT	CASSSGGTSDTDTQYF
TRBJ2-7	TRBD2	once	TRBV7-3	TGTGCCAGCAGCTTAGGTAGCGGGGGCCTCTACGAGCAGTACTTC	CASSLGSGGLYEQYF
TRBJ2-1	TRBD2	NA	TRBV5-4	TGTGCCAGCAGCCCGGCACTAGCGGGGAATGAGCAGTTCTTC	CASSPALAGNEQFF
TRBJ2-4	NA	NA	TRBV6-6	TGTGCCAGCAGTTACTCGAAGGCCGAGATCTTAAACATTCAGTACTTC	CASSYSKAEILNIQYF
TRBJ1-1	NA	once	TRBV9	TGTGCCAGCAGCGTAGGACACGGCACTGAAGCTTTCTTT	CASSVGHGTEAFF
TRBJ1-6	NA	once	TRBV19	TGTGCCAGTAGTTCCGAGGGCCTCCAGGGGCTTGTTAATTCACCCCTCCACTTT	CASSSEGLQGLVNSPLHF
TRBJ2-3	TRBD1	NA	TRBV5-1	TGCGCCAGCAGCAGAGGACAGGCTGAGACAGATACGCAGTATTTT	CASSRGQAETDTQYF
TRBJ2-7	NA	NA	TRBV7-9	TGTGCCAGCAGCTTAGCGAACCCAGGACCCTACGAGCAGTACTTC	CASSLANPGPYEQYF
TRBJ1-2	TRBD1	NA	TRBV11-3	TGTGCCAGCAGCTTAATCGGACAGGGCTATGGCTACACCTTC	CASSLIGQGYGYTF
TRBJ1-1	NA	NA	TRBV14	TGTGCCAGCAGCCAAGTCTCTAACACTGAAGCTTTCTTT	CASSQVSNTEAFF
TRBJ1-2	TRBD1	NA	TRBV2	TGTGCCAGGGGAGAAACAGGGGGCGACTATGGCTACACCTTC	CARGETGGDYGYTF
TRBJ1-1	NA	NA	TRBV6-1	TGTGCCAGCAGTCCCAGGGTTCAGAACACTGAAGCTTTCTTT	CASSPRVQNTEAFF